This paragraph reports one T cell receptor beta chain. Antigen: not known. This sample was included in a study of a mutant IDH1 vaccine in newly diagnosed glioma. On the study more broadly: Patients were pretreated with radiotherapy, temozolomide, or both, mostly both.

The sample's time point: week 5, during vaccination. Vaccination comprised doses that each held 300 ug of mutant IDH1 20-mer peptide, plus topical imiquimod. Newly diagnosed WHO grade 3 or 4 IDH1-mutant, ATRX-lost astrocytomas were identified in the donors. Sequenced by immunoSEQ multiplex PCR; TCRdb stores in-frame clones only, minus some. The sample contains 39,000 or so clones, around 78% of which appear only once. The CDR3 has 15 amino acids. The V gene's germline CDR1 is SGHNT and CDR2 YYREEE (reference sequence). Deletions cut 2 bases from V and 6 bases from J, with 14 bases between. The clonotype originates from a man aged 40-50 years with glioma. The sequences come from PBMCs, collected from a glioma patient whose treatment included an IDH1 peptide vaccine. This chain joins TRBV5-4 and TRBJ1-4; no clear D. As DNA, the CDR3 is TGTGCCAGCAGCTTTAACCGGGCCCTGGATGAAAAACTGTTTTTT. Residues: CASSFNRALDEKLFF.